The next 15 T cell receptor beta chains were all read from a single sample in a study of a mutant IDH1 vaccine in newly diagnosed glioma. Described time point: week 5, during vaccination. Each vaccine dose was 300 ug of mutant IDH1 20-mer peptide, with topical imiquimod. The table came from immunoSEQ multiplex PCR; TCRdb's copy has only in-frame clones and leaves some out. The data hold around 50,000 clones, with 75% to 90% observed a single time. These TCRs' antigens remain unknown. The sequencing used PBMCs, collected from a glioma patient whose treatment included an IDH1 peptide vaccine. The receptors come from a woman aged 40 to 50 with glioma.

This clone appeared a few times. V and J are TRBV2 and TRBJ1-6, with 7 bases aligning to TRBD1. The CDR3 loop spans 14 amino acids. The germline CDR1 and CDR2 sequences are SNHLY and FYNNEI. V was clipped by 6 bases and J by 7 bases; unmatched bases: 6. This chain's CDR3 is CASSLTGKNSPLHF. The DNA of the CDR3 is TGTGCCAGCAGCTTGACAGGGAAGAATTCACCCCTCCACTTT.

The V and J genes are TRBV2 and TRBJ2-1; D uncertain. The CDR3 is 16 residues long. V dropped 2 bases and J dropped 8 bases, with 19 bases sitting between them. Germline V gives CDR1 SNHLY, CDR2 FYNNEI. Here the CDR3 DNA reads TGTGCCAGCAGTGAACTCCTCGCGGCCAGTGGGGATGAGCAGTTCTTC. It encodes CASSELLAASGDEQFF.

This chain connects TRBV15 to TRBJ1-1; the match to TRBD1 covers 12 bases. Germline values: CDR1 LNHNV, CDR2 YYDKDF (reference sequence). CDR3 length: 15 amino acids. V dropped 6 bases and J dropped 5; count of bases not matched to a gene: 7. The CDR3 DNA follows: TGTGCCACCAGTCCCGGGACAGGGGGCAAGACTGAAGCTTTCTTT. Its translation: CATSPGTGGKTEAFF.

The chain combines TRBV19 with TRBJ1-2; D is undetermined. V was trimmed by 9 bases and J by 4 bases, leaving 18 bases between them. This CDR3 comprises 14 residues. Germline CDR1 is LNHDA and CDR2 is SQIVND (reference sequence). The CDR3 coding sequence is TGTGCCAGCACCTATTACCCGTCGAGCTATGGCTACACCTTC. Encoded protein: CASTYYPSSYGYTF.

This chain uses TRBV30 with TRBJ2-5; D could derive from TRBD1 or TRBD2 (6 bases each). The V end was cut by 3 bases, the J end by 5 bases, with 13 bases between. The CDR3 is 13 residues long. Germline V gene lookup returns CDR1 GTSNPN and CDR2 SVGIG (reference sequence). The DNA for the CDR3 is TGTGCCTGGAGAGGGGGGCCGGGGGAGACCCAGTACTTC. Protein product: CAWRGGPGETQYF.

This clone showed up just a few times. The CDR3 is CASSPKRENTEAFF. The CDR3, as DNA: TGTGCCAGCTCACCAAAAAGGGAGAACACTGAAGCTTTCTTT. This chain joins TRBV18 and TRBJ1-1, with D unresolved. Germline values: CDR1 KGHSH, CDR2 LQKENI. This CDR3 contains 14 residues. V gave up 2 bases and J gave up 1 base, with 8 bases separating them.

This chain uses TRBV28 with TRBJ1-2; D gene ambiguous. Germline values: CDR1 MDHEN, CDR2 SYDVKM. This CDR3 is built from 13 residues. Trimming removed 8 bases from V and 6 bases from J, with 16 bases in between. The CDR3 coding sequence is TGTGCCAGCCGCTCCGGCTCTAGCGATGGCTACACCTTC. It translates to CASRSGSSDGYTF.

The chain couples TRBV2 to TRBJ1-1; 7 nucleotides align to TRBD1. J lost 1 base, V lost 4 bases, and 6 bases had no gene match. Germline CDR1 reads SNHLY; CDR2 reads FYNNEI. The CDR3 covers 15 residues. In DNA, the CDR3 is TGTGCCAGCAGTGCGCCCCAGGGGGGGAACACTGAAGCTTTCTTT. As protein: CASSAPQGGNTEAFF. Filled out from reference TRBV2 and TRBJ1-1, the complete variable domain reads EPEVTQTPSHQVTQMGQEVILRCVPISNHLYFYWYRQILGQKVEFLVSFYNNEISEKSEIFDDQFSVERPDGSNFTLKIRSTKLEDSAMYFCASSAPQGGNTEAFFGQGTRLTVV.

The chain employs TRBV5-1 and TRBJ2-2, with D unresolved. The V gene's germline CDR1 is SGHRS and CDR2 YFSETQ. The CDR3 totals 14 residues. Trimming removed 0 bases at V and 1 base at J, with 4 bases between. Written as DNA, the CDR3 is TGCGCCAGCAGCTTGGTTGGGAACACCGGGGAGCTGTTTTTT. The encoded protein is CASSLVGNTGELFF.

The rearrangement links TRBV6-1 to TRBJ2-7; unclear D gene. Per germline, CDR1 MNHNS and CDR2 SASEGT. CDR3 size: 13 residues. Trimming removed 8 bases from V and 7 bases from J, with 18 bases in between. DNA of the CDR3: TGTGCCAGCTCGAATTTCGGTAGTGGAGAGCAGTACTTC. This encodes CASSNFGSGEQYF.

The chain joins TRBV13 to TRBJ2-4; the match to TRBD2 covers 8 bases. Germline V gene data show CDR1 as PRHDT and CDR2 as FYEKMQ (reference sequence). Trimming removed 1 base from V and 5 bases from J; junction bases left unmatched: 10. The CDR3 is 17 amino acids. The CDR3 protein is CASSLAGAGEGQNIQYF. The CDR3 DNA reads as TGTGCCAGCAGCTTAGCGGGAGCGGGAGAAGGGCAAAACATTCAGTACTTC.

This chain joins TRBV4-2 and TRBJ2-4; TRBD1 might be the D (6 bases). Trimming removed 0 bases at V and 0 bases at J, with 21 bases between. Germline values: CDR1 LGHNA, CDR2 YNFKEQ. The CDR3 runs to 20 residues. CDR3 sequence (DNA): TGTGCCAGCAGCCAAGATAAGAGGGTGACAGGACCCCTAGCCAAAAACATTCAGTACTTC. Its translation is CASSQDKRVTGPLAKNIQYF.

The genes are TRBV10-3 and TRBJ2-2; 7 positions match TRBD1. The ends lost 8 bases at V and 5 bases at J; junction bases unmatched: 5. Germline CDR1 reads ENHRY; CDR2 reads SYGVKD. The CDR3 is 13 residues long. The CDR3 sequence: CAIRDSATGELFF. CDR3 in DNA: TGTGCCATCCGGGACAGCGCAACCGGGGAGCTGTTTTTT.

J is TRBJ1-1 and V is TRBV6-5; TRBD1 matches at 8 bases. This CDR3 is built from 14 residues. Looked up from germline, CDR1 is MNHEY and CDR2 is SVGAGI. V was clipped by 4 bases and J by 6 bases; unmatched bases: 7. The CDR3 bases are TGTGCCAGCAGTTTTCGAGGACAGGGCCCTGAAGCTTTCTTT. It yields the protein CASSFRGQGPEAFF.

This chain's CDR3 is CASSAEGDRLLNQPQHF. The CDR3 DNA sequence: TGTGCCAGCAGTGCCGAGGGGGACCGGCTACTCAATCAGCCCCAGCATTTT. The rearrangement links TRBV2 to TRBJ1-5, with D possibly being TRBD1 (6 bases). This CDR3 region has 17 residues. Germline-derived CDR1 and CDR2 are SNHLY and FYNNEI. V lost 4 bases, J lost 3 bases, and 19 bases lay in between.